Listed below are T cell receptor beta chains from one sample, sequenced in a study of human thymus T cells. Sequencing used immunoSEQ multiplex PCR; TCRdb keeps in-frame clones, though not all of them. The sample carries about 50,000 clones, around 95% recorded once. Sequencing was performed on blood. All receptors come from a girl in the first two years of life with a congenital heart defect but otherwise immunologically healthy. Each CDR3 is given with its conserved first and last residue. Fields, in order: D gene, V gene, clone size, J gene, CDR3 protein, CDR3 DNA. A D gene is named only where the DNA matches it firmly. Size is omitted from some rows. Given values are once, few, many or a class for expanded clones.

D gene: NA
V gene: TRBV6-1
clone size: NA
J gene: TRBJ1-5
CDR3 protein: CASSSGWGIQPQHF
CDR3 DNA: TGTGCCAGCAGCTCAGGGTGGGGGATCCAGCCCCAGCATTTT

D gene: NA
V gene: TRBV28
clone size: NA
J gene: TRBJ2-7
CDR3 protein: CASSPTLARSRKGKEQYF
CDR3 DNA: TGTGCCAGCAGTCCTACCTTAGCGAGGAGTCGGAAAGGTAAAGAGCAGTACTTC

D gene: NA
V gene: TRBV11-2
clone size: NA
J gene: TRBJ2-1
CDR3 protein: CASSPSRRGLPYNEQFF
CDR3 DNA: TGTGCCAGCAGCCCCTCCCGACGGGGGCTCCCCTACAATGAGCAGTTCTTC

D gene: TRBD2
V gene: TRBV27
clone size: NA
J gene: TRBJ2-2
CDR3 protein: CASRLASGIGGELFF
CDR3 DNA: TGTGCCAGCAGGTTGGCTAGCGGGATAGGCGGGGAGCTGTTTTTT

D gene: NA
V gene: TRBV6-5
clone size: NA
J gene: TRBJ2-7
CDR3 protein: CASSAYSYEQYF
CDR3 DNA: TGTGCCAGCAGTGCTTACTCCTACGAGCAGTACTTC

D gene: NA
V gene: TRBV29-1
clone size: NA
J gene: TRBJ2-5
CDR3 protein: CSVIGTWGVGETQYF
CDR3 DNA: TGCAGCGTGATTGGGACGTGGGGGGTAGGGGAGACCCAGTACTTC

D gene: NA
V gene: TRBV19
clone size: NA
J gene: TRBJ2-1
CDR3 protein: CASSPTLHSYNEQFF
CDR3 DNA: TGTGCCAGTAGTCCCACACTACACTCCTACAATGAGCAGTTCTTC

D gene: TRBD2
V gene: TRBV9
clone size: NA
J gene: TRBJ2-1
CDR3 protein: CASTLLSGRDNEQFF
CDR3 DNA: TGTGCCAGCACACTACTTAGCGGGAGGGACAATGAGCAGTTCTTC

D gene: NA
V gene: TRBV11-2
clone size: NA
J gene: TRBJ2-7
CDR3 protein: CASRGFSYEQYF
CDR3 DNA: TGTGCCAGCCGGGGGTTCTCCTACGAGCAGTACTTC

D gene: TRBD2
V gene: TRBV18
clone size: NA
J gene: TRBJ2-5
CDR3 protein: CASSPRTSGRRETQYF
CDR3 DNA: TGTGCCAGCTCACCACGGACTAGCGGGAGACGAGAGACCCAGTACTTC

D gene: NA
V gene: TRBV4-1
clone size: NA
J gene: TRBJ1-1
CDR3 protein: CASSRDNTEAFF
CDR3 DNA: TGCGCCAGCAGCCGGGACAACACTGAAGCTTTCTTT

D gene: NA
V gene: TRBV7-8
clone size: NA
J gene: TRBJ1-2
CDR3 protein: CASSLGRSNYGYTF
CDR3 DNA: TGTGCCAGCAGCTTAGGCAGGTCTAACTATGGCTACACCTTC

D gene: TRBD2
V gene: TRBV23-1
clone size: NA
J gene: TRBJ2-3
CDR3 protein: CASSQRPSGSTDTQYF
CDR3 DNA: TGCGCCAGCAGTCAGCGACCTAGCGGGAGCACAGATACGCAGTATTTT

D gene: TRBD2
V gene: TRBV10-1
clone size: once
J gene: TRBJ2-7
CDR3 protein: CASSEGQGGLAGKVTYEQYF
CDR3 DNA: TGCGCCAGCAGTGAGGGACAGGGGGGACTAGCGGGAAAGGTAACCTACGAGCAGTACTTC

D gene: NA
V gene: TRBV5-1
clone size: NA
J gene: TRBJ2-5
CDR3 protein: CASAAFIGAETQYF
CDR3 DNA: TGCGCCAGCGCCGCGTTTATCGGGGCAGAGACCCAGTACTTC

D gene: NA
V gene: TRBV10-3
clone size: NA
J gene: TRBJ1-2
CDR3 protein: CAISPDTNYGYTF
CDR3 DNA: TGTGCCATCAGCCCGGACACCAACTATGGCTACACCTTC

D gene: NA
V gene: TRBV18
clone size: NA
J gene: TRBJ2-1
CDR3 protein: CASSPRGDEQFF
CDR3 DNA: TGTGCCAGCTCACCAAGGGGGGATGAGCAGTTCTTC

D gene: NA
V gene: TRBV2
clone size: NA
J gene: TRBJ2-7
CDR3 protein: CASSDVRYEQYF
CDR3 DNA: TGTGCCAGCAGTGACGTACGTTACGAGCAGTACTTC

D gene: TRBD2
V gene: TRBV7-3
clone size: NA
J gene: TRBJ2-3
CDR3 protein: CASSHGAGGPRGDTQYF
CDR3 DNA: TGTGCCAGCAGCCATGGGGCGGGAGGGCCGAGGGGGGATACGCAGTATTTT

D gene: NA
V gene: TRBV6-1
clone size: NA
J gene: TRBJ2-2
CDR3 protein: CATWDRTGELFF
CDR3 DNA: TGTGCCACCTGGGACCGGACCGGGGAGCTGTTTTTT

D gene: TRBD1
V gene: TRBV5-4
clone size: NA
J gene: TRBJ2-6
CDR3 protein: CASSLGQGASGANVLTF
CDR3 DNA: TGTGCCAGCAGCTTAGGACAGGGGGCATCTGGGGCCAACGTCCTGACTTTC

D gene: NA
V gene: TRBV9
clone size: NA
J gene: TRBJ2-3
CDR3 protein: CASSPHRRSSKGTDTQYF
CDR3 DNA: TGTGCCAGCAGCCCCCATCGGCGGTCGTCAAAGGGCACAGATACGCAGTATTTT

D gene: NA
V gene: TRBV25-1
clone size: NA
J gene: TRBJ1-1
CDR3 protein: CASSESVQPGTEAFF
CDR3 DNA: TGTGCCAGCAGTGAATCGGTACAGCCTGGGACTGAAGCTTTCTTT

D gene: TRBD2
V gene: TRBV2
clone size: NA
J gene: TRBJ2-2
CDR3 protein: CASSRPRTSGSTGELFF
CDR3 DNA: TGTGCCAGCAGTCGCCCGAGGACTAGCGGATCAACCGGGGAGCTGTTTTTT

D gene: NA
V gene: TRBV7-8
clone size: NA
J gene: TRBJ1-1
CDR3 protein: CASSFRRQPWNTEAFF
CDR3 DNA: TGTGCCAGCAGCTTCCGACGGCAGCCCTGGAACACTGAAGCTTTCTTT

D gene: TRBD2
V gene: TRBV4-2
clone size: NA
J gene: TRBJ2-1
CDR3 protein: CASSLGLAGGGVRDEQFF
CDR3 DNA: TGTGCCAGCAGCCTGGGACTAGCGGGAGGGGGGGTAAGGGATGAGCAGTTCTTC

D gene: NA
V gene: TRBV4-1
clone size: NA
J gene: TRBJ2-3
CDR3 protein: CASSQGRQPITDTQYF
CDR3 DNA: TGCGCCAGCAGCCAAGGAAGACAGCCAATCACAGATACGCAGTATTTT

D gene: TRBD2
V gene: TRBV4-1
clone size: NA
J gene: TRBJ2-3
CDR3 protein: CASSPRLAGGPEDTQYF
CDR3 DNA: TGCGCCAGCAGCCCCAGACTAGCGGGAGGGCCTGAGGATACGCAGTATTTT

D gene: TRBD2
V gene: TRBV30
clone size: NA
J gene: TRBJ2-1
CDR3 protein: CAWSVAGGEQFF
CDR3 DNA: TGTGCCTGGAGTGTGGCGGGAGGGGAGCAGTTCTTC

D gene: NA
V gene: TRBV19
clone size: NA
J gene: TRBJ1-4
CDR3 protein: CASSIQGKGNEKLFF
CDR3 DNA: TGTGCCAGTAGTATCCAGGGAAAGGGTAATGAAAAACTGTTTTTT

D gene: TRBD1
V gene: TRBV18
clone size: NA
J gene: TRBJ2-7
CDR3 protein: CASSQALTGDEQYF
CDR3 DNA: TGTGCCAGCTCACAGGCCCTCACAGGGGACGAGCAGTACTTC

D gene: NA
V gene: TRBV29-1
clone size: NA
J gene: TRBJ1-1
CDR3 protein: CSVGNRVASEAFF
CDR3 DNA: TGCAGCGTTGGGAACAGGGTTGCGTCTGAAGCTTTCTTT

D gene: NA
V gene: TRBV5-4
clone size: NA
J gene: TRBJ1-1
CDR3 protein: CASSQVGVNTEAFF
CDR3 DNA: TGTGCCAGCAGCCAGGTGGGAGTGAACACTGAAGCTTTCTTT

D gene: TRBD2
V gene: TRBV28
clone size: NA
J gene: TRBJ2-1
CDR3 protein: CASSFGGARVNEQFF
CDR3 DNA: TGTGCCAGCAGTTTCGGGGGGGCACGGGTCAATGAGCAGTTCTTC

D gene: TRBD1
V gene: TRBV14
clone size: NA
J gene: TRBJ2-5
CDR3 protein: CASSPRQGFQETQYF
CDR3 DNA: TGTGCCAGCAGCCCCCGACAGGGGTTCCAAGAGACCCAGTACTTC

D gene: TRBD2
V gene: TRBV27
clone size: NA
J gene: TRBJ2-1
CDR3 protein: CASSYPGLAGGFGNCYNEQFF
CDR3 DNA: TGTGCCAGCAGTTACCCGGGACTAGCGGGAGGGTTTGGGAATTGCTACAATGAGCAGTTCTTC

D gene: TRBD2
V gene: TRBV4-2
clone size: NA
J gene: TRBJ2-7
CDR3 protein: CASSAPREGSEQYF
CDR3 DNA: TGTGCCAGCAGCGCCCCCCGGGAGGGATCCGAGCAGTACTTC

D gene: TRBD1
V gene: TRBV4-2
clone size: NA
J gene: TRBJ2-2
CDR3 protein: CASSQRTGTGELFF
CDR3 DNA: TGTGCCAGCAGCCAGAGGACAGGCACCGGGGAGCTGTTTTTT

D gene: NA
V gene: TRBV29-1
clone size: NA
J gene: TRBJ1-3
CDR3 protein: CSVGTSGNTIYF
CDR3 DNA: TGCAGCGTGGGGACCTCTGGAAACACCATATATTTT

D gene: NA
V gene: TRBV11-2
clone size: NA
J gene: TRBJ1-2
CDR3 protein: CASSPSLAGDTLREGYTF
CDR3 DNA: TGTGCCAGCAGCCCCTCCTTAGCCGGAGACACTTTAAGAGAAGGCTACACCTTC

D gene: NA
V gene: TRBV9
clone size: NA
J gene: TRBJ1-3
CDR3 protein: CASSVGGIFSGNTIYF
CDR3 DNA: TGTGCCAGCAGCGTAGGGGGGATTTTTTCTGGAAACACCATATATTTT

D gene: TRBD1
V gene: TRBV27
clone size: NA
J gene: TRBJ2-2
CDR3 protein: CASSPRDRGGTGELFF
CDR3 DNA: TGTGCCAGCAGTCCCCGGGACAGGGGGGGCACCGGGGAGCTGTTTTTT

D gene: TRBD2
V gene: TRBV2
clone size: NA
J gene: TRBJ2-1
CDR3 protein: CASSTLPSGTYNEQFF
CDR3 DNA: TGTGCCAGCAGTACCCTGCCTAGCGGGACCTACAATGAGCAGTTCTTC

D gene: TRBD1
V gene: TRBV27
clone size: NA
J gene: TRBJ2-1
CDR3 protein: CASSRQGSSSYNEQFF
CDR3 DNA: TGTGCCAGCAGCCGACAGGGATCCAGCTCCTACAATGAGCAGTTCTTC

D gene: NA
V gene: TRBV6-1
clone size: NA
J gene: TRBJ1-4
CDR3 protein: CASSDRGYPNEKLFF
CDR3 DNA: TGTGCCAGCAGTGATCGCGGATACCCTAATGAAAAACTGTTTTTT

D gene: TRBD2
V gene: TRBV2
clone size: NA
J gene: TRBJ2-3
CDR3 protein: CASSWMGGDTQYF
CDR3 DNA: TGTGCCAGCAGTTGGATGGGGGGGGATACGCAGTATTTT